This T cell receptor beta chain was captured in a study of blood T cells in healthy people across ages. General study points: Observed TCR beta diversity per million T cells went down as age went up. This fall followed a roughly linear course with age. Unsorted PBMCs prevented conclusive naive versus antigen-experienced comparison. Donor CMV infection status was unknown, possibly confounding age-related changes in expanded clonotypes.

The CDR3 contains 13 residues. The J segment lost 12 bases and the V segment lost 3 bases, leaving 7 bases of the junction unmatched. Then a second PCR, running about 6 to 11 cycles, was carried out with a sample-barcoded 5' primer and a J-beta primer mix. Using its own MiXCR run on the 5' RACE reads, TCRdb lists one record per CDR3 protein. The sample contains hundreds of thousands of distinct CDR3 sequences, about 32% of which appear only once. About this clonotype itself: Its antigen is unidentified.

The rearrangement links TRBV12-3 or TRBV12-4 to TRBJ2-1; 8 bases agree with TRBD1. The sequencing input was blood. This TCR was recovered from a woman aged 80 or over in good health. The CDR3 sequence is CASSLSGQGRQFF. CDR3 nucleotide sequence: TGTGCCAGCAGTTTGAGCGGACAGGGACGGCAGTTCTTC.